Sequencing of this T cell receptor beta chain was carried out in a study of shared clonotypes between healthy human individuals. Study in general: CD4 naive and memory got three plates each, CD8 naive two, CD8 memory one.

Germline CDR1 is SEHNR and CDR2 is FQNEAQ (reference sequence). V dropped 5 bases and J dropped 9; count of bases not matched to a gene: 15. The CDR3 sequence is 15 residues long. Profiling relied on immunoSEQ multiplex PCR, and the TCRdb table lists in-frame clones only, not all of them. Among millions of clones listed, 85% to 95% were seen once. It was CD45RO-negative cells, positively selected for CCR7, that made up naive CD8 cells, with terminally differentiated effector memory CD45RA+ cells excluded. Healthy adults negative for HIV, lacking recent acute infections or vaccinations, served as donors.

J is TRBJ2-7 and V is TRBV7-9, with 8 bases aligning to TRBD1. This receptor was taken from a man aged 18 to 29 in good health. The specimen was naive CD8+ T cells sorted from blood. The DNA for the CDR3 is TGTGCCAGCAGCCTAAGGGGACAGGCAGAAGGGGCGCAGTACTTC. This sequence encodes CASSLRGQAEGAQYF.